This TCR beta chain comes out of a study of blood T cell repertoires in COVID-19. Overall study: Italy, Spain and the United States were the sources of the convalescent and acute COVID-19 samples.

Patients from Seattle were sampled longitudinally, starting during active infection. Original handling: Amplification from reference gene primers served as the basis for estimated nucleated cell counts. Using immunoSEQ multiplex PCR, the repertoire was profiled, and TCRdb retains in-frame clones only, with some absent. The V and J calls and the clone size are those of that table, but D and trimming were determined from the DNA. The data contain approximately 210,000 clones, about 93% of them seen just once; the ten biggest clones take up roughly 0.76%. The CDR3 is made up of 14 amino acids. V was clipped by 2 bases and J by 3 bases; unmatched bases: 2. Germline CDR1 reads SNHLY; CDR2 reads FYNNEI.

This clonotype originated in a man aged 25 to 40 with COVID-19, enrolled during active disease. The chain uses TRBV2 and TRBJ1-2; 8 nucleotides align to TRBD1. Sequenced input: peripheral blood. As DNA, the CDR3 is TGTGCCAGCAGTGAACGGGGACAGGACTATGGCTACACCTTC. It codes for CASSERGQDYGYTF.